This TCR beta chain is from a study of cytomegalovirus exposure and HLA in healthy donors. Study findings and constraints: For presence/absence analyses, sequencing depth was assumed to be roughly uniform across donors. The classifier was said to identify cytomegalovirus status with high specificity and sensitivity.

13 Jbeta primers and 60 Vbeta primers were used for the PCR. Measured with immunoSEQ multiplex PCR; TCRdb has only the in-frame clones, and not every one. The sample holds about 140,000 clones, about 80% seen once. A note on this clone: What it binds is not known.

The specimen sequenced was PBMCs. This clonotype was obtained from a male donor in good health and CMV-seropositive.

The CDR3 spells CAISESTGGSTDTQYF. CDR3 DNA: TGTGCCATCAGTGAGTCGACTGGGGGGAGCACAGATACGCAGTATTTT. The V and J genes are TRBV10-3 and TRBJ2-3; weak D call: TRBD2 (6 bases). The germline V and J ends were trimmed by 0 bases and 0 bases, with 10 bases remaining between them. The CDR3 runs to 16 residues. Per the germline V gene, CDR1 is ENHRY and CDR2 is SYGVKD.